The 14 T cell receptor beta chains below all came from one sample that was sequenced in a study of human T cells and chemical hapten exposure. Time point noted: patch test 1, 2 weeks after DPC sensitization. Sample treatment: therapeutic diphenylcyclopropenone sensitization with weekly scalp DPC. Via MiXCR, TCRdb re-called the RACE reads, giving one row per CDR3 protein. The sample shows under 130,000 distinct CDR3 sequences, more than 9.5% of them seen only once. Here the sequenced sample was whole blood, taken in connection with sensitization to the hapten diphenylcyclopropenone (DPC). Every receptor here comes from a middle-aged woman with alopecia areata. Some clones in this sample may be carry-over from other donors' samples.

This clonotype was seen just once. V gene TRBV10-3 combines with J gene TRBJ2-1, with D possibly matching TRBD2 (5 bases). V lost 2 bases and J 0 bases, leaving 20 bases between the germline ends. CDR3 length equals 19 residues. CDR1 is ENHRY and CDR2 is SYGVKD in the germline V gene. For the CDR3, the DNA is TGTGCCATCAGTGAGGACTATCAAATACTCCCGAGCTCCTACAATGAGCAGTTCTTC. This sequence encodes CAISEDYQILPSSYNEQFF.

This clonotype was detected many times. The chain joins TRBV30 to TRBJ1-1; no clear D. In germline, CDR1 is GTSNPN, CDR2 SVGIG (reference sequence). V was trimmed by 1 base and J by 5 bases, leaving 8 bases between them. The CDR3 is made up of 12 amino acids. As DNA, the CDR3 is TGTGCCTGGAGTGAAGGGCGGACTGAAGCTTTCTTT. This gives the protein CAWSEGRTEAFF.

The table lists this clonotype with many counts. The rearrangement links TRBV12-3 or TRBV12-4 to TRBJ2-1, with 7 bases aligning to TRBD1. V shed 6 bases, J shed 5 bases, and the junction held 7 bases outside the gene matches. This CDR3 spans 14 amino acids. CDR3 protein: CASSRQGYDNEQFF. In DNA, the CDR3 is TGTGCCAGCAGCCGACAGGGTTACGACAATGAGCAGTTCTTC.

This clonotype has a count of ten or more. The chain uses TRBV3-1 and TRBJ2-6; 10 bases map to TRBD1. Germline CDR1 reads LGHDT; CDR2 reads YNNKEL (reference sequence). The CDR3 runs to 18 residues. J lost 1 base, V lost 7 bases, and 10 bases had no gene match. CDR3 residues: CASTTPGQGRSGANVLTF. In DNA, the CDR3 is TGTGCCAGCACGACACCGGGACAGGGGAGGTCTGGGGCCAACGTCCTGACTTTC.

This clonotype was detected only a few times. The V call is TRBV29-1, the J call TRBJ2-7; either TRBD1 or TRBD2 may fit D (5 bases each). The germline CDR1 and CDR2 sequences are SQVTM and ANQGSEA. Deletions cut 8 bases from V and 0 bases from J, with 14 bases between. CDR3 length equals 13 residues. DNA of the CDR3: TGCAGCACCACGGGGCAGGGCTCCTACGAGCAGTACTTC. Translated, it gives CSTTGQGSYEQYF.

The J gene is TRBJ2-7, the V gene TRBV29-1, with 7 bases aligning to TRBD1. The CDR3 totals 13 residues. The germline gives CDR1 SQVTM, CDR2 ANQGSEA. V gave up 4 bases and J gave up 2 bases; unmatched junction bases: 5. The CDR3 nucleotides are TGCAGCGTTGTGGGGGACAGAGCCTACGAGCAGTACTTC. Translating it yields CSVVGDRAYEQYF.

This clonotype was counted ten times or more. The rearrangement joins TRBV20-1 to TRBJ1-1; D call uncertain. Trimming removed 1 base at V and 1 base at J, with 13 bases between. The CDR3 is made up of 15 amino acids. CDR1 and CDR2 (germline): DFQATT, SNEGSKA (reference sequence). As DNA, the CDR3 is TGCAGTGCTAGAGCCTTTGGTCAGAGGAACACTGAAGCTTTCTTT. It translates to CSARAFGQRNTEAFF.

This clonotype came up many times. V usage is TRBV10-3 and J usage is TRBJ2-7; D unclear. This CDR3 is 13 amino acids long. The germline V and J ends were trimmed by 6 bases and 13 bases, with 22 bases remaining between them. In germline, CDR1 is ENHRY, CDR2 SYGVKD. The CDR3 spells CAIRAPAHTESYF. In DNA, the CDR3 is TGTGCCATCAGGGCCCCAGCGCACACCGAATCTTACTTC.

Many counts were recorded for this clonotype. The chain joins TRBV5-1 to TRBJ2-5; 9 bases align to TRBD1. V was pared by 6 bases and J by 1 base, with 7 bases of the junction left unmatched. The CDR3 sequence is 15 residues long. Looked up from germline, CDR1 is SGHRS and CDR2 is YFSETQ. For the CDR3, the DNA is TGCGCCAGCACCGGGACAGGGCGGGGCCAAGAGACCCAGTACTTC. It codes for CASTGTGRGQETQYF.

This clonotype was found a few times. This sequence joins TRBV4-3 and TRBJ1-3, with D possibly being TRBD1 (5 bases). The V and J ends lost 0 bases and 0 bases respectively, with 12 bases between them. The length of the CDR3 is 17 residues. Germline loops: CDR1 LGHNA, CDR2 YSLEER. The CDR3 DNA reads as TGCGCCAGCAGCCAAGAAGGGCCAGGGACCTCTGGAAACACCATATATTTT. As protein: CASSQEGPGTSGNTIYF.

This clonotype was seen more than once but under ten times. DNA of the CDR3: TGTGCCAGCAGTCCGGGGGGCGTCACTGAAGCTTTCTTT. It is translated as CASSPGGVTEAFF. V is TRBV6-4 and J is TRBJ1-1; the D gene is possibly TRBD1 (6 bases). This CDR3 spans 13 amino acids. CDR1 MRHNA and CDR2 SNTAGT come from the germline V gene. Trimming shortened V by 5 bases and J by 4 bases, and 11 bases separated the two germline ends.

This clonotype was recorded a few times. This chain uses TRBV7-2 with TRBJ2-7; tentative D call: TRBD1 (6 bases). Germline values: CDR1 SGHTA, CDR2 FQGNSA. Between the trimmed V and J ends, which lost 5 bases and 9 bases, there was a span of 14 bases. The CDR3 has 12 residues. Here the CDR3 reads CASSRNREVQYF. DNA for the CDR3: TGTGCCAGCAGCAGAAACAGGGAAGTGCAGTACTTC.

The table lists this clonotype with a count of one. The rearrangement links TRBV7-9 to TRBJ2-7; 8 bases match TRBD1. Looked up from germline, CDR1 is SEHNR and CDR2 is FQNEAQ (reference sequence). The CDR3 runs 17 residues. Germline trimming cut 5 bases from V and 4 bases from J; bases unmatched to any gene: 16. The CDR3 bases are TGTGCCAGCAGCCCTCGGACAGGGATGTTTGGGGGTTACGAGCAGTACTTC. Translating gives CASSPRTGMFGGYEQYF.

This clonotype has a count of ten or more. The chain joins TRBV12-3 or TRBV12-4 to TRBJ2-3, with TRBD2 matching 11 bases. The J segment lost 3 bases and the V segment lost 4 bases, leaving 12 bases of the junction unmatched. The CDR3 sequence is 18 residues long. In nucleotides, the CDR3 is TGTGCCAGCAGTTCAGTCAATAGCGGGAGGGCCGATACAGATACGCAGTATTTT. Its translation is CASSSVNSGRADTDTQYF.